Each of the 24 T cell receptor beta chains below was sequenced from the same sample in a study of graft-versus-host responses after intestinal transplantation. Produced via immunoSEQ multiplex PCR; TCRdb's table is partial and in-frame only. The sample shows roughly 6,700 clones, around 91% of them seen only once. This sample comprised PBMCs, obtained roughly 87 days after transplant. The receptors originated from a human patient who received an intestinal transplant, so some T cells may come from the graft donor.

The rearrangement joins TRBV7-8 to TRBJ2-5; tentatively, D is TRBD1 (6 bases). Looked up from germline, CDR1 is SGHVS and CDR2 is FQNEAQ. Trimming took off 7 bases at V and 4 bases at J, with 16 bases between the two ends. The CDR3 loop spans 14 amino acids. The CDR3 sequence is CASNVFGGVETQYF. In nucleotides, the CDR3 is TGTGCCAGCAACGTGTTTGGGGGCGTAGAGACCCAGTACTTC. The variable domain in full, with the rest retrieved from reference TRBV7-8 and TRBJ2-5, is GAGVSQSPRYKVAKRGQDVALRCDPISGHVSLFWYQQALGQGPEFLTYFQNEAQLDKSGLPSDRFFAERPEGSVSTLKIQRTQQEDSAVYLCASNVFGGVETQYFGPGTRLLVL.

The V and J genes are TRBV6-6 and TRBJ2-7; D may be TRBD2 (6 bases). The CDR3 has 12 residues. The germline gives CDR1 MNHNY, CDR2 SVGAGI (reference sequence). CDR3 loop: CAISEEGRAQYV. In nucleotides, the CDR3 is TGTGCCATCAGTGAGGAGGGACGCGCGCAGTACGTC.

This sequence joins TRBV28 and TRBJ2-3, with TRBD2 identical over 14 bases. Germline V CDR1 and CDR2: MDHEN, SYDVKM. The ends lost 3 bases at V and 2 bases at J; junction bases unmatched: 7. This CDR3 has 18 residues. The CDR3 sequence is CASSLRTSGGSFTDTQYF. The CDR3 region has the DNA TGTGCCAGCAGTTTGCGGACTAGCGGGGGGTCTTTCACAGATACGCAGTATTTT.

V gene TRBV4-3 combines with J gene TRBJ2-7, with D perhaps TRBD1 (6 bases). Trimming stripped 4 bases from V and 0 bases from J, with 16 bases between. CDR3 size: 16 residues. The germline V gene encodes CDR1 LGHNA and CDR2 YSLEER. CDR3: CASSPCPGTCSYEQYF. The CDR3 DNA follows: TGCGCCAGCAGCCCTTGTCCCGGGACATGCTCCTACGAGCAGTACTTC.

This clone was detected only once. The chain has TRBV4-1 and TRBJ2-3, with D perhaps given as TRBD1 or TRBD2 (5 bases each). The CDR3 has 16 residues. Germline V gene sequence: CDR1 MGHRA, CDR2 YSYEKL. Trimming took 1 base from V and 2 from J, leaving 13 bases between them. CDR3 loop: CASSQVVGAYTDTQYF. CDR3 in DNA: TGCGCCAGCAGCCAAGTAGTCGGGGCGTACACAGATACGCAGTATTTT.

The chain uses TRBV6-5 and TRBJ1-4, with D perhaps matching TRBD1 (6 bases). Germline CDR1 MNHEY, CDR2 SVGAGI. This CDR3 region has 15 residues. The ends were cut back, 5 bases at V and 5 bases at J, with 15 bases in the middle. The CDR3 sequence is CASSRRGGLNEKLFF. The CDR3 DNA sequence: TGTGCCAGCAGTCGCCGGGGGGGCCTAAATGAAAAACTGTTTTTT.

This rearrangement joins TRBV14 to TRBJ1-1; D perhaps matches TRBD1 (6 bases). This CDR3 is 15 amino acids long. Germline V gene sequence: CDR1 SGHDN, CDR2 FVKESK. Trimming shortened V by 3 bases and J by 2 bases, and 13 bases separated the two germline ends. The CDR3 bases are TGTGCCAGCAGCCAGTTTGGGGGGGCTAACACTGAAGCTTTCTTT. Translating it yields CASSQFGGANTEAFF.

The chain has TRBV18 and TRBJ2-3, with D maybe TRBD2 (5 bases). This CDR3 region has 13 residues. Germline V CDR1 and CDR2: KGHSH, LQKENI. Trimming took off 5 bases at V and 8 bases at J, with 14 bases between the two ends. The CDR3 DNA reads TGTGCCAGCTCAGAGAGTTCCCGGGGTACGCAGTATTTT. Its protein product is CASSESSRGTQYF.

J is TRBJ2-5 and V is TRBV4-3, with D possibly matching TRBD1 (6 bases). Between the trimmed V and J ends, which lost 0 bases and 4 bases, there was a span of 9 bases. CDR1 and CDR2 (germline): LGHNA, YSLEER. CDR3 size: 14 residues. The CDR3 sequence: CASSQDMGAETQYF. As DNA, the CDR3 is TGCGCCAGCAGCCAAGATATGGGGGCAGAGACCCAGTACTTC.

This chain joins TRBV9 and TRBJ2-7; TRBD2 matches 12 bases. Germline CDR1 is SGDLS and CDR2 is YYNGEE. CDR3 length: 15 amino acids. J was trimmed by 1 base and V by 4 bases; bases with no gene match: 3. The CDR3 is CASSPTSGGSYEQYF. In nucleotides, the CDR3 is TGTGCCAGCAGCCCTACTAGCGGGGGGTCCTACGAGCAGTACTTC.

This clone turned up a few times. V usage is TRBV6-5 and J usage is TRBJ2-7; 9 positions agree with TRBD1. Germline assignment: CDR1 MNHEY and CDR2 SVGAGI. The V segment lost 2 bases and the J segment 2 bases; nucleotides outside the gene matches: 4. The CDR3 loop spans 15 amino acids. CDR3 amino acids: CASSYGRQGAYEQYF. The CDR3 DNA reads TGTGCCAGCAGTTACGGGAGACAGGGGGCCTACGAGCAGTACTTC.

The chain is built from TRBV11-3 and TRBJ2-7; 7 nucleotides align to TRBD2. The V and J ends lost 5 bases and 0 bases, in that order; junction bases with no gene match: 13. Per germline, CDR1 SGHNT and CDR2 YENEEA. This CDR3 region has 17 residues. In DNA, the CDR3 is TGTGCCAGCAGCCAAGGCCCCGGGGGGACCCCCTCCTACGAGCAGTACTTC. It encodes CASSQGPGGTPSYEQYF.

This clone came up once. This rearrangement joins TRBV7-9 to TRBJ1-1; no clear D gene. Looked up from germline, CDR1 is SEHNR and CDR2 is FQNEAQ (reference sequence). The V end lost 6 bases, the J end lost 1 base, and 9 bases lay between the germline ends. The CDR3 length is 13 residues. The CDR3 protein is CASRSWENTEAFF. The CDR3 DNA reads as TGTGCCAGCAGGTCGTGGGAGAACACTGAAGCTTTCTTT.

The V gene is TRBV28, the J gene TRBJ2-5; D is possibly TRBD1 or TRBD2 (5 bases each). Trimming removed 6 bases at V and 4 bases at J, with 9 bases between. The CDR3 length is 12 residues. CDR1 is MDHEN and CDR2 is SYDVKM in the germline V gene. CDR3 nucleotide sequence: TGTGCCAGCAGGAGGGGATTAGAGACCCAGTACTTC. Translating it yields CASRRGLETQYF.

The chain uses TRBV11-1 and TRBJ1-6; D gene ambiguous. The V and J ends lost 0 bases and 10 bases respectively, with 13 bases between them. This CDR3 has 15 amino acids. Germline lookup yields CDR1 SGHAT and CDR2 FQDESV (reference sequence). The CDR3 DNA follows: TGTGCCAGCAGCTTAGCACGGGGTCGTGTGTCACCCCTCCACTTT. Its translation is CASSLARGRVSPLHF.

For the CDR3, the DNA is TGTGCCAGCAGTGAACTAGCGGGGGAATACAATGAGCAGTTCTTC. This sequence encodes CASSELAGEYNEQFF. The V gene is TRBV27, the J gene TRBJ2-1, with TRBD2 matching over 11 bases. CDR1 and CDR2 (germline): MNHEY, SMNVEV (reference sequence). This CDR3 contains 15 residues. V shed 5 bases and J 4 bases; nucleotides not matched to a gene: 4.

The rearrangement joins TRBV6-1 to TRBJ1-2; a possible D gene is TRBD1 (5 bases). The V end was cut by 5 bases, the J end by 5 bases, with 15 bases between. The CDR3 is 14 residues long. Germline V gives CDR1 MNHNS, CDR2 SASEGT. The CDR3, as DNA: TGTGCCAGCAGTCCAGACGGGGCAGTTTATGGCTACACCTTC. It translates to CASSPDGAVYGYTF.

The rearrangement links TRBV27 to TRBJ2-1; 16 bases fit TRBD2. The CDR3 extends over 15 amino acids. Germline values: CDR1 MNHEY, CDR2 SMNVEV (reference sequence). The trim removed 4 bases at V and 10 bases at J, leaving 4 bases unmatched. CDR3 in DNA: TGTGCCAGCAGTTCCGGGACTAGCGGGAGGGAGGAGCAGTTCTTC. Translation: CASSSGTSGREEQFF.

This clone was observed a single time. V is TRBV29-1 and J is TRBJ2-5; 11 positions agree with TRBD2. Germline CDR1 reads SQVTM; CDR2 reads ANQGSEA. The CDR3 sequence is 13 residues long. Germline trimming cut 4 bases from V and 4 bases from J; bases unmatched to any gene: 2. The CDR3 sequence: CSVASGGRETQYF. In DNA, the CDR3 is TGCAGCGTTGCTAGCGGGGGGCGAGAGACCCAGTACTTC.

This clone came up a few times. This rearrangement joins TRBV5-4 to TRBJ2-1, with TRBD2 identical over 7 bases. Trimming at V came to 0 bases and at J to 9 bases, leaving 3 bases not matched to a gene. This CDR3 spans 13 amino acids. Germline V gene data show CDR1 as SGHNT and CDR2 as YYREEE (reference sequence). This chain's CDR3 is CASSLVGGAEQFF. The CDR3 coding sequence is TGTGCCAGCAGCTTGGTGGGAGGGGCTGAGCAGTTCTTC.

The chain recombines TRBV28 with TRBJ1-6, with D perhaps matching TRBD1 (6 bases). Trimming cost V 5 bases and J 2 bases, with 10 bases left between them. This CDR3 is 15 amino acids long. In germline, CDR1 is MDHEN, CDR2 SYDVKM. In DNA, the CDR3 is TGTGCCAGCAGTCCAAGGGGGGCCTATAATTCACCCCTCCACTTT. Translated: CASSPRGAYNSPLHF.

This chain links TRBV5-1 with TRBJ1-1; the D gene is possibly TRBD1 (5 bases). The CDR3 covers 13 residues. V shed 5 bases and J shed 3 bases, with 11 bases lying between them. The germline V gene has CDR1 SGHRS and CDR2 YFSETQ. The CDR3 here is CASRIRDDTEAFF. The CDR3, as DNA: TGCGCCAGCAGAATCCGGGACGACACTGAAGCTTTCTTT.

The chain recombines TRBV19 with TRBJ1-1; D perhaps matches TRBD1 (6 bases). The germline V and J ends were trimmed by 8 bases and 5 bases, with 18 bases remaining between them. The germline V gene has CDR1 LNHDA and CDR2 SQIVND (reference sequence). CDR3 length equals 14 residues. CDR3 amino acids: CASGAQGIGTEAFF. CDR3 in DNA: TGTGCCAGTGGGGCACAGGGCATAGGAACTGAAGCTTTCTTT.

This chain joins TRBV11-2 and TRBJ1-6, with D perhaps matching TRBD1 (5 bases). From germline, CDR1 is SGHAT and CDR2 FQNNGV. The CDR3 spans 18 residues. The germline V and J ends were trimmed by 2 bases and 8 bases, with 22 bases remaining between them. CDR3 DNA sequence: TGTGCCAGCAGCTTATGGGGAGGGGACCCTCGGGGGGATTCACCCCTCCACTTT. The encoded protein is CASSLWGGDPRGDSPLHF.